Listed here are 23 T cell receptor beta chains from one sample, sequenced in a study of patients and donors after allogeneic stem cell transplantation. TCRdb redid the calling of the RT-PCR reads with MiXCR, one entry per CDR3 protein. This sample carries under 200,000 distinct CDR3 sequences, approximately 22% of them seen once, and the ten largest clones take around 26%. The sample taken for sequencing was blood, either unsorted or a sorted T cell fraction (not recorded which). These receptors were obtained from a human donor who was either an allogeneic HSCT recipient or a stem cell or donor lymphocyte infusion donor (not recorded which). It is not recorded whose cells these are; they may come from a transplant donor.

The DNA for the CDR3 is TGTGCCAGCAGTATAGGGGAGTTTAGTGAGCAGTTCTTC. Protein product: CASSIGEFSEQFF. V usage is TRBV12-3 or TRBV12-4 and J usage is TRBJ2-1, with D perhaps matching TRBD1 or TRBD2 (5 bases each). CDR3 length equals 13 residues. Deletions cut 5 bases from V and 9 bases from J, with 14 bases between.

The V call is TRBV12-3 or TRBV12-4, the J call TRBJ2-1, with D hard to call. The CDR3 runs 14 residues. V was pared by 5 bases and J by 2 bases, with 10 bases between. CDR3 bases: TGTGCCAGCAGTCCAGAGGTTCCCTACAATGAGCAGTTCTTC. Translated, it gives CASSPEVPYNEQFF.

CDR3 sequence (DNA): TGTGCCAGCAGCCAAGGGGCGAGGGGCGAGCAGTACTTC. Translation gives CASSQGARGEQYF. The rearrangement links TRBV3-1 to TRBJ2-7, with D perhaps matching TRBD1 or TRBD2 (5 bases each). CDR1 is LGHDT, CDR2 YNNKEL, per germline (reference sequence). Trimming left V 1 base short and J 6 bases short, with 10 bases between. The CDR3 is made up of 13 amino acids.

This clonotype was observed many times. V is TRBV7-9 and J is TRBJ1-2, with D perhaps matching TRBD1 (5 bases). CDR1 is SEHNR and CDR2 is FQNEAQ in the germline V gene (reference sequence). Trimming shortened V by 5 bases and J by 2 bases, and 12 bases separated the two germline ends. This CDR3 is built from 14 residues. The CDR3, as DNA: TGTGCCAGCAGCCCGTCCCGGGGGAACTATGGCTACACCTTC. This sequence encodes CASSPSRGNYGYTF.

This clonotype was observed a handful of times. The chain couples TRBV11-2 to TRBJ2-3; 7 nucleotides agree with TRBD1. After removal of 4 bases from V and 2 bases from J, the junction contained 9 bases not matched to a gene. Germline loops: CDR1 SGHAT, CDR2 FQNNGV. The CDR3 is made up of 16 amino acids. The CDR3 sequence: CASSSYRGQSTDTQYF. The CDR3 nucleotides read TGTGCCAGCAGCTCGTACCGGGGACAGTCCACAGATACGCAGTATTTT.

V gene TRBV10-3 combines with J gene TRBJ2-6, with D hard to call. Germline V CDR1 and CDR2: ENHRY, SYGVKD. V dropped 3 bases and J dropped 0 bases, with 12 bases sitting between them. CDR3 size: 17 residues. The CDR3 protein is CAISEPHSSSGANVLTF. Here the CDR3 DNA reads TGTGCCATCAGTGAACCCCACTCGAGCTCTGGGGCCAACGTCCTGACTTTC.

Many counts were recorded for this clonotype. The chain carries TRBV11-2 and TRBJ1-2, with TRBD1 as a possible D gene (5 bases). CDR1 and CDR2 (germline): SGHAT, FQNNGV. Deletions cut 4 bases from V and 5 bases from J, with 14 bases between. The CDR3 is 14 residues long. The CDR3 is CASSSRVFKYGYTF. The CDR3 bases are TGTGCCAGCAGCTCCAGGGTCTTTAAATATGGCTACACCTTC.

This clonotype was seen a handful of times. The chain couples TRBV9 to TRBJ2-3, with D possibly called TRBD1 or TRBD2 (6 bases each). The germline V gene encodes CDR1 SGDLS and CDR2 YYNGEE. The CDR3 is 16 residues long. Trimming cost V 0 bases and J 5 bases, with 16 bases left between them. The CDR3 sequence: CASSVASGRGGDTQYF. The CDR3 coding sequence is TGTGCCAGCAGCGTAGCTTCTGGCAGGGGAGGAGATACGCAGTATTTT.

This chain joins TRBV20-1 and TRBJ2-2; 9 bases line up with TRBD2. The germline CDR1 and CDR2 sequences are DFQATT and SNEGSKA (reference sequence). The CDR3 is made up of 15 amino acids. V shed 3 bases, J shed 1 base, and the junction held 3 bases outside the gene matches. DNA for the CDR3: TGCAGTGCTAGGGCTAGCGGGGAGAACACCGGGGAGCTGTTTTTT. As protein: CSARASGENTGELFF.

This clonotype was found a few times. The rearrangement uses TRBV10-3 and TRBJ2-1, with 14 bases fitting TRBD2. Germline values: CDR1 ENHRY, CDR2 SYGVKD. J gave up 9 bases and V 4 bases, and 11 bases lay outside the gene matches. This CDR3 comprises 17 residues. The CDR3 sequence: CAISGGTSGGHFREQFF. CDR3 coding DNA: TGTGCCATCAGTGGTGGGACTAGCGGGGGCCATTTTCGTGAGCAGTTCTTC.

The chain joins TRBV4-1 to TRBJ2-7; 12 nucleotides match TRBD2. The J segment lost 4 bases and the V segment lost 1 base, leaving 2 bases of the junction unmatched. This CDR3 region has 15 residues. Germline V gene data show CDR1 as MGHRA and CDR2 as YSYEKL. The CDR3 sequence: CASSQVTSGGYEQYF. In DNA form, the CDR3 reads TGCGCCAGCAGCCAAGTCACTAGCGGGGGGTACGAGCAGTACTTC.

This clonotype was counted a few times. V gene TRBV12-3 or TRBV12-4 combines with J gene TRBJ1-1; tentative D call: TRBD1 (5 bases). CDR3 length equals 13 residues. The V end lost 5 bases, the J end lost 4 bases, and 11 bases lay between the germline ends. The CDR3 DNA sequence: TGTGCCAGCAGTGGGGGAGGGGCCACTGAAGCTTTCTTT. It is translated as CASSGGGATEAFF.

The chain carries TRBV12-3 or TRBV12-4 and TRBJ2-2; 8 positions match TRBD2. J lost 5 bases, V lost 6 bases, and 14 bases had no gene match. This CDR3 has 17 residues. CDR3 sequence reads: CASSPPGTRQSTGELFF. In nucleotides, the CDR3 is TGTGCCAGCAGCCCACCCGGGACTAGACAATCGACCGGGGAGCTGTTTTTT.

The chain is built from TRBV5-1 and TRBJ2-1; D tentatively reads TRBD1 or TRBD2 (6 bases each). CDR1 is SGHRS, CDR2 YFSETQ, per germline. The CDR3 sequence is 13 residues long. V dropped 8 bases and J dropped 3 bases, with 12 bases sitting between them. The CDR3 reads CARSRGLYNEQFF. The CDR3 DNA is TGCGCCAGATCCAGGGGACTCTACAATGAGCAGTTCTTC.

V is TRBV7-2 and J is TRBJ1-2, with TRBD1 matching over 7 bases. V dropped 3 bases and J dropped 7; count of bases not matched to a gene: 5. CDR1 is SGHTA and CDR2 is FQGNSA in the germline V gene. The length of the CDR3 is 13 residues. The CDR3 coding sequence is TGTGCCAGCAGCTTCGACAGGGTGGCTGGCTACACCTTC. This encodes CASSFDRVAGYTF.

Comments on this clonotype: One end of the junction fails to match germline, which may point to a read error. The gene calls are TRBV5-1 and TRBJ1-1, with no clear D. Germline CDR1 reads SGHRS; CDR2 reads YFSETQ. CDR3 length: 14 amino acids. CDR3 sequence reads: CASSPVPGNTEPFF. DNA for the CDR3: TGCGCCAGCAGCCCTGTCCCGGGGAACACTGAACCTTTCTTT.

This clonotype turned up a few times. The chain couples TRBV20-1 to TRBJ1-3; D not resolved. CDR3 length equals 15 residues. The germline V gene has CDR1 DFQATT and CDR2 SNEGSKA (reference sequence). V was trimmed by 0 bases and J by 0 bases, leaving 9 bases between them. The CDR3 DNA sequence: TGCAGTGCTAGAGATTATAGGGACTCTGGAAACACCATATATTTT. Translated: CSARDYRDSGNTIYF.

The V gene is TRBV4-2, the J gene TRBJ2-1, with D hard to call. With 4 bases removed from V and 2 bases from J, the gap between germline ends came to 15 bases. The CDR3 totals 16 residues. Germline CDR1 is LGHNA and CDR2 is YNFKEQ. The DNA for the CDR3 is TGTGCCAGCAGCCCATCTCCCCCTGGGGCCTACAATGAGCAGTTCTTC. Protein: CASSPSPPGAYNEQFF.

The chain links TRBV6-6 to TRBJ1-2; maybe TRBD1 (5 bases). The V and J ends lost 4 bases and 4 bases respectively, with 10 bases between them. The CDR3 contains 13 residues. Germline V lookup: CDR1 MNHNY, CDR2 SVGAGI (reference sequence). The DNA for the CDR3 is TGTGCCAGCAGTTTTGGGACCGGCTATGGCTACACCTTC. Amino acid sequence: CASSFGTGYGYTF.

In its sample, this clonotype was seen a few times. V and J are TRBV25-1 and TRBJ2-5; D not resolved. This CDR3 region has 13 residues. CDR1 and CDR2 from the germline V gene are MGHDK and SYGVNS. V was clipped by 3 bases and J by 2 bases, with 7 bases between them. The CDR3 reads CASSDGRQETQYF. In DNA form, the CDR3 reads TGTGCCAGCAGTGATGGCAGGCAAGAGACCCAGTACTTC. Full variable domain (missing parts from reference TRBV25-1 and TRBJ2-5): EADIYQTPRYLVIGTGKKITLECSQTMGHDKMYWYQQDPGMELHLIHYSYGVNSTEKGDLSSESTVSRIRTEHFPLTLESARPSHTSQYLCASSDGRQETQYFGPGTRLLVL.

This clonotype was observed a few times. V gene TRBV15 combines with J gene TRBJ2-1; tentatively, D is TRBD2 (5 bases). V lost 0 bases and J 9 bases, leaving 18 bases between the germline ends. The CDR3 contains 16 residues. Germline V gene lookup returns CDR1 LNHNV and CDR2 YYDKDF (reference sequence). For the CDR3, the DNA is TGTGCCACCAGCAGAGATCCCCGGGGATCTAAGGGTGAGCAGTTCTTC. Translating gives CATSRDPRGSKGEQFF.

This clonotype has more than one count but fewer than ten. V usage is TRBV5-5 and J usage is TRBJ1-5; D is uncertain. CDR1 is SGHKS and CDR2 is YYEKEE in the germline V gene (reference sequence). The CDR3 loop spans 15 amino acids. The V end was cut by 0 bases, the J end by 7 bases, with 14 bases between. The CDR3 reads CASSLAKRVGQPQHF. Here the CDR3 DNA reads TGTGCCAGCAGCTTGGCCAAGAGGGTTGGACAGCCCCAGCATTTT. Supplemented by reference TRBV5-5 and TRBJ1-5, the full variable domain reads DAGVTQSPTHLIKTRGQQVTLRCSPISGHKSVSWYQQVLGQGPQFIFQYYEKEERGRGNFPDRFSARQFPNYSSELNVNALLLGDSALYLCASSLAKRVGQPQHFGDGTRLSIL.

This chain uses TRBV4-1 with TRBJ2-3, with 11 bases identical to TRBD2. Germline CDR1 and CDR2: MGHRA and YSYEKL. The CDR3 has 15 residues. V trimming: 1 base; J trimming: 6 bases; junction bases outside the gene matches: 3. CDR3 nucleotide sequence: TGCGCCAGCAGCCAAGTGCTAGCGGGGGGCGATACGCAGTATTTT. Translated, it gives CASSQVLAGGDTQYF.